This TCR beta chain comes out of a study of T cell repertoires in cytomegalovirus infection. TCRdb called the reads again in MiXCR, with one record for every CDR3 protein. The sample shows approximately 990,000 distinct CDR3 sequences, 30% to 40% of them seen only once. This clonotype occurred a few times. Its specificity is unknown. V lost 0 bases and J lost 3; bases outside the gene matches: 8. The CDR3 totals 17 residues. CDR1 is MNHEY, CDR2 SMNVEV, per germline (reference sequence). The receptor's source is a human donor in good health (CMV status not recorded). Some clones in this sample may be carry-over from other donors' samples. The sequencing here drew on cultured CD8+ T cells from PBMCs, taken from culture after CMV antigen stimulation. The J gene is TRBJ1-3, the V gene TRBV27, with TRBD1 matching over 7 bases. CDR3 DNA: TGTGCCAGCAGTTTATCGCCCGAGGGGGCTGGTGGAAACACCATATATTTT. The encoded protein is CASSLSPEGAGGNTIYF.